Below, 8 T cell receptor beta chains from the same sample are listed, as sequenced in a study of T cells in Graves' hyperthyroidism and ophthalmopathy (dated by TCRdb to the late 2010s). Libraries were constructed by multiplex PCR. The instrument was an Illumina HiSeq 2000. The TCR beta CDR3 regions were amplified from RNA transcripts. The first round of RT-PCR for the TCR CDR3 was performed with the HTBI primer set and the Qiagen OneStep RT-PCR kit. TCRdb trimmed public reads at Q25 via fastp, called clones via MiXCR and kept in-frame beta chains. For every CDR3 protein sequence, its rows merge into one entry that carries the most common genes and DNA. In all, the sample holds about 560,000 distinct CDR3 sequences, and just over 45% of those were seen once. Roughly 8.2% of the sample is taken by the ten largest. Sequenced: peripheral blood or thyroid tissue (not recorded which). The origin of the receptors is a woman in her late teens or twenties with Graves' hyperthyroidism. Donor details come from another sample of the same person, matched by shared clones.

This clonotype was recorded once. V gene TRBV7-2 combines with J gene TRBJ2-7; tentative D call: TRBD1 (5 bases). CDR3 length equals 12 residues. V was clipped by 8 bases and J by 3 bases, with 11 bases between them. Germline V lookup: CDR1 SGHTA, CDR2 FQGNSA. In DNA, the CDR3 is TGTGCCAGCGGCCAAGACAGCTACGAGCAGTACTTC. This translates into CASGQDSYEQYF.

CDR3 sequence (DNA): TGTGCTACTAGCAGTGGTACTGAAGCTTTCTTT. Amino acids: CATSSGTEAFF. The J gene is TRBJ1-1, the V gene TRBV2; no reliable D call. The CDR3 runs to 11 residues. Germline CDR1 and CDR2: SNHLY and FYNNEI.

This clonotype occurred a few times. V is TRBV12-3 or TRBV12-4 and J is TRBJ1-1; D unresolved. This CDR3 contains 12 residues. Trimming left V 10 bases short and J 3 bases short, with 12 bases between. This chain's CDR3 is CATQTGDTEAFF. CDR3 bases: TGTGCCACACAGACTGGGGACACTGAAGCTTTCTTT.

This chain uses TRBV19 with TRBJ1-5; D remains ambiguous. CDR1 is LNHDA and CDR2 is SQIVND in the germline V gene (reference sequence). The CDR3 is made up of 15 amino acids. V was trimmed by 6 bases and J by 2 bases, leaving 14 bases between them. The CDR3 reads CASRAEGAGNQPQHF. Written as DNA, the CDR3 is TGTGCCAGTAGGGCCGAGGGCGCGGGCAATCAGCCCCAGCATTTT.

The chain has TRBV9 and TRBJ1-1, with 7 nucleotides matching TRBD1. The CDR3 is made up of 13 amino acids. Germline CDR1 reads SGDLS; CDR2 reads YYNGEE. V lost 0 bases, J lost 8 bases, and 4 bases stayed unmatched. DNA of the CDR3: TGTGCCAGCAGCGTAGTCCCGGGACAGGAAGCTTTCTTT. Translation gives CASSVVPGQEAFF.

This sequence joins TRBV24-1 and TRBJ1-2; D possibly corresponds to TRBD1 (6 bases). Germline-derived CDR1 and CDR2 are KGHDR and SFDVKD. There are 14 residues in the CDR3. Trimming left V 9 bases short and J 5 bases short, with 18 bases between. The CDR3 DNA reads TGTGCCACCTCCGATCCCGGACAGTATTATGGCTACACCTTC. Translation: CATSDPGQYYGYTF.

CDR3 sequence (DNA): TGTGCCAGTAGTATATCTGCTAGCGGGAGTTTCTCGTACGAGCAGTACTTC. Its protein product is CASSISASGSFSYEQYF. This chain links TRBV19 with TRBJ2-7, with 10 bases identical to TRBD2. The CDR3 totals 17 residues. The trim removed 2 bases at V and 4 bases at J, leaving 11 bases unmatched. The germline CDR1 and CDR2 sequences are LNHDA and SQIVND (reference sequence).

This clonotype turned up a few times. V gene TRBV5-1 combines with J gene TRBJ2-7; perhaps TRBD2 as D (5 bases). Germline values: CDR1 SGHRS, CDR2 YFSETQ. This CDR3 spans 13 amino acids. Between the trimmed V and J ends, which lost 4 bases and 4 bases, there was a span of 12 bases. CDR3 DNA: TGCGCCAGCAGCCAAGTTCTAGCTTACGAGCAGTACTTC. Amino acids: CASSQVLAYEQYF. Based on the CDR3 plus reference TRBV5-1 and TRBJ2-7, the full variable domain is KAGVTQTPRYLIKTRGQQVTLSCSPISGHRSVSWYQQTPGQGLQFLFEYFSETQRNKGNFPGRFSGRQFSNSRSEMNVSTLELGDSALYLCASSQVLAYEQYFGPGTRLTVT.